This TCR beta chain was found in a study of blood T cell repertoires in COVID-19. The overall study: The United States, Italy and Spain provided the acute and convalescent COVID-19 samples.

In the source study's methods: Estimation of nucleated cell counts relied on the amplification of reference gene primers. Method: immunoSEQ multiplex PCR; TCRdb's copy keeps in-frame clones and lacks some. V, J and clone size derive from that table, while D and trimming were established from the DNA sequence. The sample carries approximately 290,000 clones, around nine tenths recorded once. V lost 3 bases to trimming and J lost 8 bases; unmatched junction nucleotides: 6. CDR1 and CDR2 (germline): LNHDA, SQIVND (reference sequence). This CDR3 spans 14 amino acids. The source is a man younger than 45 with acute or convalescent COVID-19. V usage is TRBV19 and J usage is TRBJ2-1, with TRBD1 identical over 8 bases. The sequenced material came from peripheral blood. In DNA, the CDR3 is TGTGCCAGTAGTATTCAGGGGGCAGGGTATGAGCAGTTCTTC. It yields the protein CASSIQGAGYEQFF. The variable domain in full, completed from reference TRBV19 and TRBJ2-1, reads DGGITQSPKYLFRKEGQNVTLSCEQNLNHDAMYWYRQDPGQGLRLIYYSQIVNDFQKGDIAEGYSVSREKKESFPLTVTSAQKNPTAFYLCASSIQGAGYEQFFGPGTRLTVL.